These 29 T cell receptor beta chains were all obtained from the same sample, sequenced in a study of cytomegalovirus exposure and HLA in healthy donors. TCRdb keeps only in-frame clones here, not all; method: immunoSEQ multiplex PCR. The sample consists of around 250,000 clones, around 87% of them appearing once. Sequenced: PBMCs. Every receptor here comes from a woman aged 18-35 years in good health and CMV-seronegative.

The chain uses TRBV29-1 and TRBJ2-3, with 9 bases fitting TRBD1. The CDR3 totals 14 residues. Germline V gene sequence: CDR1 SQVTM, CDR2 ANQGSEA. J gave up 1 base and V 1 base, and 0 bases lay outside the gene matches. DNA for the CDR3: TGCAGCGTTGAAGGGACAGGGGGCACAGATACGCAGTATTTT. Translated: CSVEGTGGTDTQYF.

Written as DNA, the CDR3 is TGTGCCAGCTCAGGACCGTTACAGGGTACCTACGAGCAGTACTTC. Its translation: CASSGPLQGTYEQYF. The chain is built from TRBV18 and TRBJ2-7, with D possibly being TRBD1 (6 bases). Germline V gene sequence: CDR1 KGHSH, CDR2 LQKENI. The CDR3 runs 15 residues. Trimming took off 5 bases at V and 2 bases at J, with 16 bases between the two ends.

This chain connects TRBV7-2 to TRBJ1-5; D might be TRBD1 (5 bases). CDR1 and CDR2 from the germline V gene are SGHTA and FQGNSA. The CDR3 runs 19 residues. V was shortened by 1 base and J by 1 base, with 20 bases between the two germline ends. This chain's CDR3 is CASSLEVGGRVISNQPQHF. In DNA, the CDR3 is TGTGCCAGCAGCTTAGAGGTGGGGGGAAGGGTTATAAGCAATCAGCCCCAGCATTTT. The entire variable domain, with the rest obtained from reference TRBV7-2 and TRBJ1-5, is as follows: GAGVSQSPSNKVTEKGKDVELRCDPISGHTALYWYRQSLGQGLEFLIYFQGNSAPDKSGLPSDRFSAERTGGSVSTLTIQRTQQEDSAVYLCASSLEVGGRVISNQPQHFGDGTRLSIL.

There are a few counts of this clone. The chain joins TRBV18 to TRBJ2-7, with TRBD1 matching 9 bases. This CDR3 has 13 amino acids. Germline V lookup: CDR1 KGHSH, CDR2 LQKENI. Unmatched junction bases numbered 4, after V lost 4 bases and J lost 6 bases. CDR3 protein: CASSLETGGEQYV. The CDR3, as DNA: TGTGCCAGCTCACTAGAGACAGGGGGCGAGCAGTACGTC.

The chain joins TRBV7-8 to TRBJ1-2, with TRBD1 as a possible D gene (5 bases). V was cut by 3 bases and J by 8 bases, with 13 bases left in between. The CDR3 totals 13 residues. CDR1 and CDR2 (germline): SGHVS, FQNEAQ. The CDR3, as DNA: TGTGCCAGCAGCTTGCCCGGGACTGGGGGCTACACCTTC. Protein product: CASSLPGTGGYTF.

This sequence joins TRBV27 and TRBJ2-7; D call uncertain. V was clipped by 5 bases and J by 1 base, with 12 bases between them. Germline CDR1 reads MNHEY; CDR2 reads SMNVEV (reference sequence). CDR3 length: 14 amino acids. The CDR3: CASSNGGASYEQYF. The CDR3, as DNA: TGTGCCAGCAGTAATGGCGGTGCTTCCTACGAGCAGTACTTC.

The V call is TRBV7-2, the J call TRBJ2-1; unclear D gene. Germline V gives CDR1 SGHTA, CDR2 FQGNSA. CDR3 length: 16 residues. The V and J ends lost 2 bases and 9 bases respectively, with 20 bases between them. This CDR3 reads CASSLYLSQAFGEQFF. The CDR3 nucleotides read TGTGCCAGCAGCTTATATCTCTCGCAGGCTTTTGGTGAGCAGTTCTTC.

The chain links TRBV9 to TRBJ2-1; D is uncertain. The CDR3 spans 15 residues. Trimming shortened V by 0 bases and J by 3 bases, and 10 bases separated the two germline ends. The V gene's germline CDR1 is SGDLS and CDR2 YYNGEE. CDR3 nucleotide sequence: TGTGCCAGCAGCGTAGGAACAGCCAACTACAATGAGCAGTTCTTC. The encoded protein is CASSVGTANYNEQFF.

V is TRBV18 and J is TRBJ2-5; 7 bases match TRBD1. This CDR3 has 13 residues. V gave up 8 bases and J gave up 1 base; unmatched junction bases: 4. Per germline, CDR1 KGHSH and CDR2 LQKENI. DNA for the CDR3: TGTGCCAGCCAGGGGACAGCCCAAGAGACCCAGTACTTC. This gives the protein CASQGTAQETQYF. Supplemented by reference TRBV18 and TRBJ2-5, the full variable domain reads NAGVMQNPRHLVRRRGQEARLRCSPMKGHSHVYWYRQLPEEGLKFMVYLQKENIIDESGMPKERFSAEFPKEGPSILRIQQVVRGDSAAYFCASQGTAQETQYFGPGTRLLVL.

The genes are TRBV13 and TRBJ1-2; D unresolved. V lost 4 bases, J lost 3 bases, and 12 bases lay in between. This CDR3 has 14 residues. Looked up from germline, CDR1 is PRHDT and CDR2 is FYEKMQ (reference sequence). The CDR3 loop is CASSSGVADYGYTF. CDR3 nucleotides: TGTGCCAGCAGCTCCGGGGTGGCCGACTATGGCTACACCTTC.

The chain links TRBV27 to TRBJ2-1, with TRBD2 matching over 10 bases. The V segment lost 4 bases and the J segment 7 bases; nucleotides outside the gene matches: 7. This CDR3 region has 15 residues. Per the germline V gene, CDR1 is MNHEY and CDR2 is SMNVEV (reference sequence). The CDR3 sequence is CASSWGLAIMNEQFF. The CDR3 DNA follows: TGTGCCAGCAGTTGGGGACTAGCGATTATGAATGAGCAGTTCTTC.

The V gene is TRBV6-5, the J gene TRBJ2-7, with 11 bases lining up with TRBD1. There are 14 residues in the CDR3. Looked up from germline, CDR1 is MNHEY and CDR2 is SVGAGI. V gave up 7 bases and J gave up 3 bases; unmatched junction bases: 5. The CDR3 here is CASIPGTGGYEQYV. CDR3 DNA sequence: TGTGCCAGCATCCCCGGGACAGGGGGCTACGAGCAGTACGTC.

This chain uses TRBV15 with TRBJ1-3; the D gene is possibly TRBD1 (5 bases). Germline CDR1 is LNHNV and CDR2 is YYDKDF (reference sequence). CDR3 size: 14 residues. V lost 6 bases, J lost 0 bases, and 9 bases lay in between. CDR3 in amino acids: CATRIDSSGNTIYF. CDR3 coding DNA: TGTGCCACCAGAATTGACAGCTCTGGAAACACCATATATTTT.

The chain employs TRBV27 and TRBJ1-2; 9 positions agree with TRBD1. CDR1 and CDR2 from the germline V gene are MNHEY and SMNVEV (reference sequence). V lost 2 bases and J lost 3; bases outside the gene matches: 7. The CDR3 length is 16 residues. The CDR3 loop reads CASSLRGTGGYYGYTF. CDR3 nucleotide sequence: TGTGCCAGCAGTTTAAGGGGAACAGGGGGCTACTATGGCTACACCTTC.

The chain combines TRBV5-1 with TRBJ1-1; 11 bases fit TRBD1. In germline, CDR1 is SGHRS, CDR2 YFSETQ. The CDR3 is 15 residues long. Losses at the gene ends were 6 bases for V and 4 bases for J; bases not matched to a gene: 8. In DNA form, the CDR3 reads TGCGCCAGCACCGGACAGGGGGCTTTGGGCACTGAAGCTTTCTTT. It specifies CASTGQGALGTEAFF.

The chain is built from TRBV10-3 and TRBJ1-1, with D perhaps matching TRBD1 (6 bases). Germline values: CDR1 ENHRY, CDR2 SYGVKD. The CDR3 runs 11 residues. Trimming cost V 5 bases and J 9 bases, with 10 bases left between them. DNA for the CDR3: TGTGCCATCAGTCTACAGGGTAAAGCTTTCTTT. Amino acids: CAISLQGKAFF.

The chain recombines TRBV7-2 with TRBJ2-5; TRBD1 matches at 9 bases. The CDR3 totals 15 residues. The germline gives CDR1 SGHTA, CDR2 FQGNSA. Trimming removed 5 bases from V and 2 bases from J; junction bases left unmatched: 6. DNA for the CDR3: TGTGCCAGCAGCCCCCGGACAGGGGAACAAGAGACCCAGTACTTC. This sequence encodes CASSPRTGEQETQYF. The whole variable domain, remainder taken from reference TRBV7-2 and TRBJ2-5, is GAGVSQSPSNKVTEKGKDVELRCDPISGHTALYWYRQSLGQGLEFLIYFQGNSAPDKSGLPSDRFSAERTGGSVSTLTIQRTQQEDSAVYLCASSPRTGEQETQYFGPGTRLLVL.

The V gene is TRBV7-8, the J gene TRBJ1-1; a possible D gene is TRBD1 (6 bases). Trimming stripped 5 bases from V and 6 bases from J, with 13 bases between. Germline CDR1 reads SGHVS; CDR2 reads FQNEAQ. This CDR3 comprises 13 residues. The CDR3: CASSPGTRAEAFF. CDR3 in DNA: TGTGCCAGCAGCCCTGGGACAAGGGCTGAAGCTTTCTTT.

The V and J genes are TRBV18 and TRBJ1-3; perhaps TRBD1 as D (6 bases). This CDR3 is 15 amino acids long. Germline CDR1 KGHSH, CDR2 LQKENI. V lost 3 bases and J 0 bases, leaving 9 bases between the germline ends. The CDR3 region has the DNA TGTGCCAGCTCACCGGACAGATCCTCTGGAAACACCATATATTTT. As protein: CASSPDRSSGNTIYF. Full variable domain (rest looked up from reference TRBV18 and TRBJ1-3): NAGVMQNPRHLVRRRGQEARLRCSPMKGHSHVYWYRQLPEEGLKFMVYLQKENIIDESGMPKERFSAEFPKEGPSILRIQQVVRGDSAAYFCASSPDRSSGNTIYFGEGSWLTVV.

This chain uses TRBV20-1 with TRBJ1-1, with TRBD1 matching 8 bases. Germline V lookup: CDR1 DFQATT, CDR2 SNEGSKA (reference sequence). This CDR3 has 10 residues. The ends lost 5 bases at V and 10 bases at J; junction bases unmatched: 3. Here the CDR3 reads CSAFGQGAFF. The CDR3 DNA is TGCAGTGCTTTCGGACAGGGAGCTTTCTTT.

The CDR3 is CASSEESGGYNEQFF. CDR3 in DNA: TGTGCCAGCAGTGAAGAGAGCGGGGGGTACAATGAGCAGTTCTTC. The chain carries TRBV2 and TRBJ2-1; 9 bases map to TRBD2. This CDR3 is built from 15 residues. With V trimmed by 1 base and J by 4 bases, 2 bases remained unmatched. In germline, CDR1 is SNHLY, CDR2 FYNNEI.

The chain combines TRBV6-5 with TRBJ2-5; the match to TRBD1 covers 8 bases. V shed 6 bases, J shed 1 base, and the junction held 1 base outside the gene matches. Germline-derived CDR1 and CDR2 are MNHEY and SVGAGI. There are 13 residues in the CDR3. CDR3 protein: CASSGQGQETQYF. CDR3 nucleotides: TGTGCCAGCAGCGGACAGGGCCAAGAGACCCAGTACTTC.

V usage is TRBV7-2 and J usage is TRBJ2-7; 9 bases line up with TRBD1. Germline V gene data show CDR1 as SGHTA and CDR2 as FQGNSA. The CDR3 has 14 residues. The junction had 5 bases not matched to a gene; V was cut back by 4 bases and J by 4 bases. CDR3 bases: TGTGCCAGCAGCTCGGACAGGGGATCGTACGAGCAGTACTTC. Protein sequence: CASSSDRGSYEQYF.

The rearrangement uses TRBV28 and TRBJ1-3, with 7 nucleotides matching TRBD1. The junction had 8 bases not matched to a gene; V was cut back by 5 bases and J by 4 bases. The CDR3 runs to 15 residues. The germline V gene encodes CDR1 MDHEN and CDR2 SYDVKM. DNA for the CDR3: TGTGCCAGCAGTCTGAAGGGGGCGTTGGGAAACACCATATATTTT. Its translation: CASSLKGALGNTIYF.

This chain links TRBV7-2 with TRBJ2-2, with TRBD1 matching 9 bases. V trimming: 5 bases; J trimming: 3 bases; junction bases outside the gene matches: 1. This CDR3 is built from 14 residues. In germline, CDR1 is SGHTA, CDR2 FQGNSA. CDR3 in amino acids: CASSRDRDTGELFF. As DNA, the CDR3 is TGTGCCAGCAGCCGGGACAGGGACACCGGGGAGCTGTTTTTT.

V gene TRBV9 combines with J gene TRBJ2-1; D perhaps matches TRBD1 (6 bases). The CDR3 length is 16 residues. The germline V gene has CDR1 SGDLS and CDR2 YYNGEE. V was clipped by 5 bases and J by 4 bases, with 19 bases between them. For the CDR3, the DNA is TGTGCCAGCAGTGTTTACCCCGGGACACAATACAATGAGCAGTTCTTC. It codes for CASSVYPGTQYNEQFF.

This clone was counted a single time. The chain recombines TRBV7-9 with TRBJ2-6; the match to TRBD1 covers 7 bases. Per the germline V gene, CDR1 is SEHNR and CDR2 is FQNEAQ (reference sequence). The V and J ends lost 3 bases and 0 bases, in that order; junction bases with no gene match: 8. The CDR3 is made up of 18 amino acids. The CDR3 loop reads CASSFARQGISGANVLTF. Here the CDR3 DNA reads TGTGCCAGCAGCTTCGCAAGACAGGGAATCTCTGGGGCCAACGTCCTGACTTTC. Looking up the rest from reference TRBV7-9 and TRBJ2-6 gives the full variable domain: DTGVSQNPRHKITKRGQNVTFRCDPISEHNRLYWYRQTLGQGPEFLTYFQNEAQLEKSRLLSDRFSAERPKGSFSTLEIQRTEQGDSAMYLCASSFARQGISGANVLTFGAGSRLTVL.

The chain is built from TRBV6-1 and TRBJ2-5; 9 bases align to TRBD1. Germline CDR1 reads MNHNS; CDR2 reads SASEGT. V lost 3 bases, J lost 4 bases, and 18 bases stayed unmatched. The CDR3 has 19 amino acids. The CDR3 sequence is CASSDRSGTGTGFPETQYF. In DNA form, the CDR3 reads TGTGCCAGCAGTGATCGAAGCGGAACCGGGACAGGGTTTCCAGAGACCCAGTACTTC.

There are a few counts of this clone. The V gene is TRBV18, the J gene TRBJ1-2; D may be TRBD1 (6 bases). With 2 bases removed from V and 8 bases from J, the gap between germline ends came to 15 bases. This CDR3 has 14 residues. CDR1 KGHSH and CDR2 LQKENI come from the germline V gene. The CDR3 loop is CASSPSSGGPGYTF. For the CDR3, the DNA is TGTGCCAGCTCACCAAGCTCGGGGGGGCCGGGCTACACCTTC.